Shown below are 19 T cell receptor beta chains from a single sample sequenced in a study of T cell responses to AZD1222 COVID-19 vaccine. The protocol was immunoSEQ multiplex PCR, while the TCRdb copy is restricted to in-frame clones and leaves out a portion. The data contain around 150,000 clones, almost 85% of them seen just once; the ten biggest clones take up approximately 8%. The sequencing here drew on peripheral blood, taken 28 days after the second dose of the MenACWY control vaccine. These TCRs come from an adult who received the MenACWY meningococcal vaccine as a control.

J is TRBJ1-3 and V is TRBV6-1, with unresolved D. Trimming removed 2 bases at V and 2 bases at J, with 7 bases between. CDR1 MNHNS and CDR2 SASEGT come from the germline V gene. This CDR3 contains 14 residues. CDR3 protein: CASSEQKAGNTIYF. The CDR3 DNA reads as TGTGCCAGCAGTGAACAGAAGGCTGGAAACACCATATATTTT.

V is TRBV6-5 and J is TRBJ1-5; 8 bases match TRBD1. Germline loops: CDR1 MNHEY, CDR2 SVGAGI. Losses at the gene ends were 5 bases for V and 4 bases for J; bases not matched to a gene: 7. The CDR3 consists of 15 residues. The CDR3 sequence: CASSLTGGSNQPQHF. Here the CDR3 DNA reads TGTGCCAGCAGTCTCACAGGGGGAAGTAATCAGCCCCAGCATTTT.

This CDR3 reads CASSSGVPSSGNTIYF. CDR3 DNA: TGTGCCAGCAGCTCAGGGGTTCCATCCTCTGGAAACACCATATATTTT. This chain joins TRBV2 and TRBJ1-3, with D maybe TRBD1 (6 bases). This CDR3 has 16 amino acids. Per germline, CDR1 SNHLY and CDR2 FYNNEI. V lost 6 bases and J 0 bases, leaving 15 bases between the germline ends.

This chain joins TRBV7-3 and TRBJ2-3; no reliable D call. Germline V gene lookup returns CDR1 SGHTA and CDR2 FQGTGA. The V end was cut by 5 bases, the J end by 4 bases, with 7 bases between. The CDR3 sequence is 12 residues long. The CDR3 protein is CASSILADTQYF. Written as DNA, the CDR3 is TGTGCCAGCAGCATCCTAGCAGATACGCAGTATTTT.

This chain joins TRBV28 and TRBJ2-7; D ambiguous. The CDR3 length is 14 residues. The V end was cut by 4 bases, the J end by 0 bases, with 10 bases between. The V gene's germline CDR1 is MDHEN and CDR2 SYDVKM. The CDR3 protein is CASSSVRVSYEQYF. In nucleotides, the CDR3 is TGTGCCAGCAGTTCCGTACGCGTCTCCTACGAGCAGTACTTC.

J is TRBJ2-7 and V is TRBV12-3 or TRBV12-4, with no clear D. Trimming stripped 3 bases from V and 1 base from J, with 7 bases between. The CDR3 sequence is 13 residues long. The CDR3 sequence: CASSLVQSYEQYF. In nucleotides, the CDR3 is TGTGCCAGCAGTTTGGTACAGTCCTACGAGCAGTACTTC.

The chain couples TRBV6-5 to TRBJ2-2; D is possibly TRBD1 (6 bases). The CDR3 is 12 residues long. Germline CDR1 and CDR2: MNHEY and SVGAGI. Trimming cost V 7 bases and J 6 bases, with 9 bases left between them. The CDR3 reads CASIQGAGELFF. The CDR3 DNA follows: TGTGCCAGCATACAGGGTGCCGGGGAGCTGTTTTTT.

This sequence joins TRBV13 and TRBJ2-7, with 10 positions matching TRBD1. Germline assignment: CDR1 PRHDT and CDR2 FYEKMQ (reference sequence). The V gene end was trimmed by 5 bases and the J gene end by 7 bases; junction bases not matched to a gene: 8. The CDR3 runs to 14 residues. CDR3 in amino acids: CASSPGTGAWEQYV. The CDR3 DNA sequence: TGTGCCAGCAGCCCCGGGACAGGGGCTTGGGAGCAGTACGTC.

The chain has TRBV4-3 and TRBJ2-7; TRBD1 agrees at 7 bases. The germline V gene has CDR1 LGHNA and CDR2 YSLEER. The CDR3 runs to 19 residues. The J segment lost 0 bases and the V segment lost 1 base, leaving 15 bases of the junction unmatched. The CDR3 loop is CASSQGLGQRLFNSYEQYF. CDR3 in DNA: TGCGCCAGCAGCCAAGGGCTGGGACAGAGGCTATTCAACTCCTACGAGCAGTACTTC.

The V gene is TRBV7-2, the J gene TRBJ2-7, with D tentatively TRBD1 (6 bases). Germline V CDR1 and CDR2: SGHTA, FQGNSA. The CDR3 runs to 14 residues. With 5 bases removed from V and 2 bases from J, the gap between germline ends came to 13 bases. The CDR3 region is CASSQTGTTYEQYF. CDR3 bases: TGTGCCAGCAGCCAAACAGGGACCACCTACGAGCAGTACTTC.

The chain employs TRBV7-2 and TRBJ1-5; 10 bases fit TRBD1. From germline, CDR1 is SGHTA and CDR2 FQGNSA. The CDR3 covers 15 residues. J was trimmed by 6 bases and V by 1 base; bases with no gene match: 3. The CDR3 loop reads CASSLEGQGTQPQHF. CDR3 bases: TGTGCCAGCAGCTTAGAGGGACAGGGGACTCAGCCCCAGCATTTT.

V usage is TRBV28 and J usage is TRBJ1-2, with D tentatively TRBD1 (5 bases). There are 16 residues in the CDR3. Germline-derived CDR1 and CDR2 are MDHEN and SYDVKM. Trimming removed 6 bases at V and 6 bases at J, with 23 bases between. The CDR3 sequence: CASSPFWKGRQDGYTF. In DNA form, the CDR3 reads TGTGCCAGCAGCCCATTTTGGAAGGGGCGGCAGGATGGCTACACCTTC.

The chain recombines TRBV15 with TRBJ1-5; D is unclear. The CDR3 runs 13 residues. Between the trimmed V and J ends, which lost 7 bases and 0 bases, there was a span of 7 bases. Looked up from germline, CDR1 is LNHNV and CDR2 is YYDKDF (reference sequence). The DNA of the CDR3 is TGTGCCACCACTCAAGGTAGCAATCAGCCCCAGCATTTT. It yields the protein CATTQGSNQPQHF.

J is TRBJ1-5 and V is TRBV6-2 or TRBV6-3, with 9 bases that match TRBD1. The CDR3 contains 16 residues. Germline CDR1 reads MNHEY; CDR2 reads SVGEGT. The trim removed 2 bases at V and 6 bases at J, leaving 8 bases unmatched. CDR3 in amino acids: CASSYRDREGSQPQHF. In DNA form, the CDR3 reads TGTGCCAGCAGTTACAGGGACAGGGAGGGCAGTCAGCCCCAGCATTTT.

This chain connects TRBV6-2 or TRBV6-3 to TRBJ2-1; D not certain. Trimming took 7 bases from V and 5 from J, leaving 27 bases between them. Germline CDR1 reads MNHEY; CDR2 reads SVGEGT. The length of the CDR3 is 18 residues. The CDR3 spells CASTPSPRSVGWDNEQFF. The DNA of the CDR3 is TGTGCCAGCACCCCTTCCCCCCGGTCGGTAGGATGGGACAATGAGCAGTTCTTC.

The chain is built from TRBV27 and TRBJ2-3, with 9 bases matching TRBD2. The ends lost 5 bases at V and 4 bases at J; junction bases unmatched: 13. The germline CDR1 and CDR2 sequences are MNHEY and SMNVEV (reference sequence). The CDR3 totals 17 residues. CDR3 in amino acids: CASSVSLKRGVPDTQYF. CDR3 nucleotides: TGTGCCAGCAGTGTCTCCCTCAAGCGGGGGGTCCCAGATACGCAGTATTTT.

The J gene is TRBJ2-3, the V gene TRBV15; a possible D gene is TRBD2 (6 bases). Trimming shortened V by 10 bases and J by 6 bases, and 17 bases separated the two germline ends. Looked up from germline, CDR1 is LNHNV and CDR2 is YYDKDF (reference sequence). CDR3 size: 13 residues. The CDR3 DNA reads TGTGCCATCACGGGACTCTACATGGATACGCAGTATTTT. It translates to CAITGLYMDTQYF.

V is TRBV19 and J is TRBJ1-1; the D gene is possibly TRBD1 (6 bases). CDR1 and CDR2 (germline): LNHDA, SQIVND (reference sequence). Trimming stripped 7 bases from V and 0 bases from J, with 12 bases between. The length of the CDR3 is 14 residues. The CDR3 bases are TGTGCCAGTAATTCACAGGGCATGAACACTGAAGCTTTCTTT. This translates into CASNSQGMNTEAFF.

This CDR3 reads CATSTDRRVTNTIYF. The CDR3, as DNA: TGTGCCACCAGCACCGACAGAAGGGTGACAAACACCATATATTTT. The rearrangement uses TRBV15 and TRBJ1-3, with a tentative D call TRBD1 (5 bases). The CDR3 has 15 residues. V gave up 4 bases and J gave up 6 bases, with 16 bases separating them. Looked up from germline, CDR1 is LNHNV and CDR2 is YYDKDF (reference sequence). Looking up the rest from reference TRBV15 and TRBJ1-3 gives the full variable domain: DAMVIQNPRYQVTQFGKPVTLSCSQTLNHNVMYWYQQKSSQAPKLLFHYYDKDFNNEADTPDNFQSRRPNTSFCFLDIRSPGLGDTAMYLCATSTDRRVTNTIYFGEGSWLTVV.